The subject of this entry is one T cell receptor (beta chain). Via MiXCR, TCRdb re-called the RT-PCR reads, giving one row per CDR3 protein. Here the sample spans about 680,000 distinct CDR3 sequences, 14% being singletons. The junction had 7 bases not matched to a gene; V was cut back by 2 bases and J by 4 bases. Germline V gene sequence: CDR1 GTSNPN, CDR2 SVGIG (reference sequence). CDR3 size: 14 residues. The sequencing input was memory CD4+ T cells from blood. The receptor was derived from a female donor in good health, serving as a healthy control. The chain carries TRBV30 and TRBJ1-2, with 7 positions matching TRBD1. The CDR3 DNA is TGTGCCTGGAGTCCACTAACAGGGGTCTATGGCTACACCTTC. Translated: CAWSPLTGVYGYTF.